This T cell receptor (beta chain) came from a study of blood T cell repertoires in COVID-19. The assay was immunoSEQ multiplex PCR, and TCRdb's table has in-frame clones only and misses some. The table lists approximately 300,000 clones, over 85% of them singletons. V shed 7 bases, J shed 6 bases, and the junction held 5 bases outside the gene matches. This CDR3 has 12 amino acids. CDR1 is MDHEN and CDR2 is SYDVKM in the germline V gene. Sequences were obtained from PBMCs or T cells enriched from blood (not recorded which). This chain connects TRBV28 to TRBJ1-2; 7 bases are a match to TRBD1. The receptor was derived from a woman aged 25 to 45 who had recovered from COVID-19. Here the CDR3 reads CASTRQGDGYTF. In DNA, the CDR3 is TGTGCCAGCACTCGACAGGGAGATGGCTACACCTTC.